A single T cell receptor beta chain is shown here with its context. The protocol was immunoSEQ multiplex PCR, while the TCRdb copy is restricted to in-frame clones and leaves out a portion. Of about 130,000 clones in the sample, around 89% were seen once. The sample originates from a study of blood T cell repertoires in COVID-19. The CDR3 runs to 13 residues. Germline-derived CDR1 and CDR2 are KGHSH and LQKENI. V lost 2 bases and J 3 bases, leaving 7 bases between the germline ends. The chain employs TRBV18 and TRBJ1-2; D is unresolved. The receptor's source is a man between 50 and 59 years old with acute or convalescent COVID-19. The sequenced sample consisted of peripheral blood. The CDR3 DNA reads TGTGCCAGCTCACCAACCTCGGACTATGGCTACACCTTC. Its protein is CASSPTSDYGYTF.